The TCR beta chain under discussion was sequenced for a study of blood T cell repertoires in COVID-19. The method was immunoSEQ multiplex PCR; TCRdb's version includes in-frame clones alone and lacks a portion of them. The sample comprises roughly 200,000 clones, approximately 84% of which are singletons, and about 7.4% rests with the top ten. Germline V lookup: CDR1 MGHRA, CDR2 YSYEKL. The CDR3 has 13 residues. V dropped 0 bases and J dropped 7 bases, with 9 bases sitting between them. The sample consisted of peripheral blood. This TCR was sampled from a woman older than 75 with acute or convalescent COVID-19. This rearrangement joins TRBV4-1 to TRBJ1-2; no definite D call. CDR3 loop: CASSQDGVRGYTF. Here the CDR3 DNA reads TGCGCCAGCAGCCAAGACGGGGTTCGTGGCTACACCTTC.